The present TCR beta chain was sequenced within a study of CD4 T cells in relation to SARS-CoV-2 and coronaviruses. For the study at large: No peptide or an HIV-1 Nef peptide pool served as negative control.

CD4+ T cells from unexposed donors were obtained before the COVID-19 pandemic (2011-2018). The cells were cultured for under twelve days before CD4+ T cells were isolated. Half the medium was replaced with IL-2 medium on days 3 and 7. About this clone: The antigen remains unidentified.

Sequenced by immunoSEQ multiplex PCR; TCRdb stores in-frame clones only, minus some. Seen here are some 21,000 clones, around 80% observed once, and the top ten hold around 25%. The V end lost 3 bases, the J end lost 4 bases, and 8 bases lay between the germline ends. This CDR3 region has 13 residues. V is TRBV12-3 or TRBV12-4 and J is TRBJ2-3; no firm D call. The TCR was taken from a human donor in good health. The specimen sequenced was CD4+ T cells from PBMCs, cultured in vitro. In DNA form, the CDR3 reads TGTGCCAGCAGTTTGAGGTTGGCAGATACGCAGTATTTT. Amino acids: CASSLRLADTQYF.